The 10 T cell receptor beta chains below come from one sample, sequenced in a study of OX40 agonist ivuxolimab in advanced cancers. The protocol was immunoSEQ multiplex PCR, while the TCRdb copy is restricted to in-frame clones and leaves out a portion. Counted here are roughly 100,000 clones, around 87% occurring once; the ten biggest clones make up more than 0.25%. This specimen was CD4+ or CD8+ T cells sorted from blood, taken in a trial of the OX40 agonist ivuxolimab. The source is an adult with an advanced solid tumor such as melanoma, head and neck, liver or kidney cancer.

V usage is TRBV11-2 and J usage is TRBJ2-4, with TRBD2 matching 9 bases. CDR3 length equals 17 residues. Germline V gives CDR1 SGHAT, CDR2 FQNNGV. Trimming at V came to 0 bases and at J to 2 bases, leaving 5 bases not matched to a gene. CDR3 amino acids: CASSLDRAGGPKNIQYF. The CDR3 DNA reads as TGTGCCAGCAGCTTAGATAGGGCGGGGGGGCCCAAAAACATTCAGTACTTC.

This chain uses TRBV9 with TRBJ2-3; possible D gene TRBD1, 5 bases. Germline V gives CDR1 SGDLS, CDR2 YYNGEE. The CDR3 runs to 14 residues. Trimming shortened V by 0 bases and J by 9 bases, and 14 bases separated the two germline ends. This chain's CDR3 is CASSVATGPPTQYF. DNA for the CDR3: TGTGCCAGCAGCGTAGCTACAGGACCTCCCACGCAGTATTTT.

CDR3 residues: CASTEKGVWGNSPLHF. The CDR3 DNA reads as TGTGCCAGCACCGAAAAGGGGGTCTGGGGAAATTCACCCCTCCACTTT. The rearrangement joins TRBV7-9 to TRBJ1-6; tentative D call: TRBD1 (6 bases). V was clipped by 7 bases and J by 7 bases, with 20 bases between them. The CDR3 is 16 residues long. Germline V gene sequence: CDR1 SEHNR, CDR2 FQNEAQ (reference sequence).

The chain couples TRBV7-8 to TRBJ2-6; D is perhaps TRBD1 or TRBD2 (5 bases each). Trimming took 3 bases from V and 1 from J, leaving 22 bases between them. Germline V gene sequence: CDR1 SGHVS, CDR2 FQNEAQ. The CDR3 is 20 residues long. The CDR3 nucleotides read TGTGCCAGCAGCTTGGTTGTATGGGGATACGAGGGGTCTGGGGCCAACGTCCTGACTTTC. Its translation: CASSLVVWGYEGSGANVLTF.

The rearrangement links TRBV5-1 to TRBJ2-6; D unclear. Between the trimmed V and J ends, which lost 0 bases and 2 bases, there was a span of 6 bases. This CDR3 has 15 residues. The germline gives CDR1 SGHRS, CDR2 YFSETQ. The CDR3 nucleotides are TGCGCCAGCAGCTTGGAGGGCGCTGGGGCCAACGTCCTGACTTTC. This gives the protein CASSLEGAGANVLTF.

V usage is TRBV19 and J usage is TRBJ1-1; possible D gene TRBD1, 6 bases. The CDR3 contains 15 residues. V lost 5 bases, J lost 4 bases, and 17 bases lay in between. The germline V gene has CDR1 LNHDA and CDR2 SQIVND (reference sequence). CDR3 amino acids: CASSGGPFGGTEAFF. The CDR3 bases are TGTGCCAGTAGTGGGGGGCCTTTCGGCGGCACTGAAGCTTTCTTT.

CDR3 bases: TGTGCCAGCAGGCCGGACAGGGGGCGGCTTGAGCAGTACTTC. Its protein is CASRPDRGRLEQYF. The rearrangement joins TRBV7-2 to TRBJ2-7; 11 positions match TRBD1. The V and J ends lost 6 bases and 7 bases, in that order; junction bases with no gene match: 8. Germline-derived CDR1 and CDR2 are SGHTA and FQGNSA. The CDR3 loop spans 14 amino acids.

The chain is built from TRBV7-3 and TRBJ2-2; D remains unclear. Germline CDR1 is SGHTA and CDR2 is FQGTGA. The CDR3 covers 16 residues. The V and J ends lost 6 bases and 6 bases respectively, with 20 bases between them. CDR3 region: CASRESNTGFAGELFF. CDR3 DNA: TGTGCCAGCAGAGAGTCGAACACCGGGTTTGCCGGGGAGCTGTTTTTT.

The rearrangement joins TRBV7-9 to TRBJ2-1; 12 nucleotides agree with TRBD2. This CDR3 contains 19 residues. V trimming: 5 bases; J trimming: 0 bases; junction bases outside the gene matches: 11. CDR1 is SEHNR, CDR2 FQNEAQ, per germline (reference sequence). Here the CDR3 DNA reads TGTGCCAGCAGCCCGAGCGGGCTAGCGGGGGGGCCCTCCTACAATGAGCAGTTCTTC. It codes for CASSPSGLAGGPSYNEQFF.

The chain couples TRBV7-9 to TRBJ1-1; D may be TRBD1 (5 bases). The germline V and J ends were trimmed by 1 base and 0 bases, with 6 bases remaining between them. This CDR3 is 14 amino acids long. From germline, CDR1 is SEHNR and CDR2 FQNEAQ (reference sequence). CDR3 loop: CASSLGQLNTEAFF. CDR3 DNA sequence: TGTGCCAGCAGCTTAGGACAGCTGAACACTGAAGCTTTCTTT.